The 5 T cell receptor beta chains presented below share a single source sample, sequenced in a study of identical twins. In TCRdb, the 5' RACE reads were re-called with MiXCR into one record per CDR3 protein. The sample includes some 790,000 distinct CDR3 sequences, approximately 18% seen only once; the top ten take around 13%. The sample also formed part of further work on T cells expressing NK-cell markers.

The sample consisted of PBMCs. These receptors were taken from a woman between 18 and 29 years old in good health.

This clonotype was seen a handful of times. The V call is TRBV3-1, the J call TRBJ2-1, with D hard to call. The CDR3 totals 15 residues. The V gene lost 0 bases and the J gene lost 9 bases, with 15 bases spanning the gap. CDR1 LGHDT and CDR2 YNNKEL come from the germline V gene (reference sequence). The CDR3 nucleotides are TGTGCCAGCAGCCAAGAATTGCTTAAGACGGGTGAGCAGTTCTTC. Its protein is CASSQELLKTGEQFF.

This clonotype was recorded a few times. J is TRBJ1-1 and V is TRBV7-8; TRBD1 might be the D (5 bases). Germline-derived CDR1 and CDR2 are SGHVS and FQNEAQ. V dropped 7 bases and J dropped 1 base, with 13 bases sitting between them. The CDR3 spans 14 residues. For the CDR3, the DNA is TGTGCCAGCAACGACCGTACAGGGAACACTGAAGCTTTCTTT. Protein sequence: CASNDRTGNTEAFF.

This clonotype was observed many times. The V gene is TRBV29-1, the J gene TRBJ1-2, with D unclear. Germline assignment: CDR1 SQVTM and CDR2 ANQGSEA. This CDR3 region has 14 residues. V gave up 4 bases and J gave up 8 bases, with 20 bases separating them. CDR3 in amino acids: CSVVSDVPHGGYTF. CDR3 DNA sequence: TGCAGCGTTGTCTCTGACGTACCCCACGGGGGCTACACCTTC.

This clonotype appeared a few times. The genes are TRBV7-9 and TRBJ1-5; D may be TRBD1 (6 bases). Between the trimmed V and J ends, which lost 0 bases and 4 bases, there was a span of 16 bases. The CDR3 totals 17 residues. Germline V gene lookup returns CDR1 SEHNR and CDR2 FQNEAQ (reference sequence). In DNA form, the CDR3 reads TGTGCCAGCAGCTTAGCATTGGCTACAGGGCGGAATCAGCCCCAGCATTTT. This gives the protein CASSLALATGRNQPQHF.

This clonotype was seen only a few times. The rearrangement joins TRBV12-3 or TRBV12-4 to TRBJ1-2; 7 nucleotides line up with TRBD1. The CDR3 extends over 15 amino acids. With V trimmed by 5 bases and J by 3 bases, 9 bases remained unmatched. CDR3 DNA: TGTGCCAGCAGTGCCCCTCACAGGGGTCACTATGGCTACACCTTC. Translation: CASSAPHRGHYGYTF.